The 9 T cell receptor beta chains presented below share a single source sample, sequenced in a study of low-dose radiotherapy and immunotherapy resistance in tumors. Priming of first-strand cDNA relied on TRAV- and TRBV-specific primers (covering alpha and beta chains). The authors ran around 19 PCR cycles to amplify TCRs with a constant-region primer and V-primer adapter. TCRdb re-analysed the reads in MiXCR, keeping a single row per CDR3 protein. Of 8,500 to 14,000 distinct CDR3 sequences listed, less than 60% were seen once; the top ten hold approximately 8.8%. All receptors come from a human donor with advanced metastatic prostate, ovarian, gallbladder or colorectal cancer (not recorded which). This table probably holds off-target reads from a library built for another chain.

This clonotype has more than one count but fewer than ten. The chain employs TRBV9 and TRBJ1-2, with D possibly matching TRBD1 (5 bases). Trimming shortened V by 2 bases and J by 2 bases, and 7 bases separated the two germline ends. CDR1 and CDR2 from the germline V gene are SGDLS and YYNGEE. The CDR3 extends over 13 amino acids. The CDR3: CASSVRDNYGYTF. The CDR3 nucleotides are TGTGCCAGCAGCGTCCGGGACAACTATGGCTACACCTTC.

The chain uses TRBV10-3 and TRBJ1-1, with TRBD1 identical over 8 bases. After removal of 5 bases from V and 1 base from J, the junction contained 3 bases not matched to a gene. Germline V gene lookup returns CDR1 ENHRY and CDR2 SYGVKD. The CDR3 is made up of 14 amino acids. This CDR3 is CAISQGASNTEAFF. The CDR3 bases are TGTGCCATCAGTCAGGGGGCGTCGAACACTGAAGCTTTCTTT.

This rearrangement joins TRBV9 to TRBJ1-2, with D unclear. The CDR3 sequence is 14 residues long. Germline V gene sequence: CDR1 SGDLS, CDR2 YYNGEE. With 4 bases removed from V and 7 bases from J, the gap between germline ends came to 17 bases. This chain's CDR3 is CASSLQDWPGGYTF. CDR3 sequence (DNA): TGTGCCAGCAGCCTTCAGGACTGGCCTGGTGGCTACACCTTC.

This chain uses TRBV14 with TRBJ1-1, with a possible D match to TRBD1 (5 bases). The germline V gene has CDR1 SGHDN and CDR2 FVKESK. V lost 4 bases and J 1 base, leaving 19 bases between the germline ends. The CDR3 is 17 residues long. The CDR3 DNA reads TGTGCCAGCAGCCCGCTTGGGGGAGGGGTCAAGAACACTGAAGCTTTCTTT. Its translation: CASSPLGGGVKNTEAFF.

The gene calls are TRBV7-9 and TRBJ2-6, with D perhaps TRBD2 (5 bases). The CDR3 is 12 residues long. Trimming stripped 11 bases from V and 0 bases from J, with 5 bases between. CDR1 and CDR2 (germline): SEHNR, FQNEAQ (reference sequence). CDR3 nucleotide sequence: TGTGCCGGGAGCTCTGGGGCCAACGTCCTGACTTTC. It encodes CAGSSGANVLTF.

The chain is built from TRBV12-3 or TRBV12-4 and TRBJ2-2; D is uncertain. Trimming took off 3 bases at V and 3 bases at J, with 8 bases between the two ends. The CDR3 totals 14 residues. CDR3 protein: CASSLADYTGELFF. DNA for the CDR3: TGTGCCAGCAGTTTGGCTGACTACACCGGGGAGCTGTTTTTT.

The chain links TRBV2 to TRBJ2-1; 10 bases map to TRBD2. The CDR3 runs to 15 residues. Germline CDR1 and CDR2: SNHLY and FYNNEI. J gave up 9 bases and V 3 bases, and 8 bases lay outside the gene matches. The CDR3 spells CASSEVAGGLGEQFF. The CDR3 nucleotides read TGTGCCAGCAGTGAGGTAGCGGGGGGATTAGGTGAGCAGTTCTTC.

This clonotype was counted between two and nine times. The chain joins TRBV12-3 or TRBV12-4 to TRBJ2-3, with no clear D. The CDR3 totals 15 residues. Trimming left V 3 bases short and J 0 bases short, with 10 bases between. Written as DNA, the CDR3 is TGTGCCAGCAGTTTTTCAGGCGTTAGCACAGATACGCAGTATTTT. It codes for CASSFSGVSTDTQYF.

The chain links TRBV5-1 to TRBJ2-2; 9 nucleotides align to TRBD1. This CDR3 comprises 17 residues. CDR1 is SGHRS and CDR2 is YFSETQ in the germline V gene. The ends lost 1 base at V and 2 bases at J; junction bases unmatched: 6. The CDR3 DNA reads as TGCGCCAGCAGCTTGATACTGACAGGGGGTAACACCGGGGAGCTGTTTTTT. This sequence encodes CASSLILTGGNTGELFF.